This entry describes one TCR beta chain. The target antigen is unknown. The J segment lost 4 bases and the V segment lost 8 bases, leaving 5 bases of the junction unmatched. The CDR3 length is 13 residues. These data are taken from a study of T cell responses to AZD1222 COVID-19 vaccine. General study points: Elevations in Spike-specific TCR breadth and depth followed administration of two AZD1222 doses. Most donors were white British and more were female, and clonal diversity was possibly underestimated. Reportedly, nearly half of unique spike TCRs recognized epitopes outside B.1.351/B.1.1.7 mutations.

Assay: immunoSEQ multiplex PCR; the TCRdb copy retains only in-frame clones and omits some. The sample has about 110,000 clones, around nine tenths seen once; the top ten hold about 3%. The sequence was collected from an adult in good health. Sample: peripheral blood, taken on day 0 of MenACWY control vaccination. This chain links TRBV12-3 or TRBV12-4 with TRBJ1-2, with 9 bases lining up with TRBD1. The CDR3 sequence is CASYATGGYGYTF. The CDR3 bases are TGTGCCAGCTATGCGACAGGGGGCTATGGCTACACCTTC.